The 32 T cell receptor beta chains below come from one sample, sequenced in a study of blood T cell repertoires in COVID-19. This table comes from immunoSEQ multiplex PCR, and its TCRdb copy is limited to in-frame clones, with some not included. The repertoire holds around 400,000 clones, with approximately 91% as singletons. The sequencing input was PBMCs or T cells enriched from blood (not recorded which). These receptors all come from a young woman who had been exposed to COVID-19.

The chain recombines TRBV7-2 with TRBJ2-2, with 11 bases matching TRBD2. The CDR3 loop spans 16 amino acids. The V segment lost 5 bases and the J segment 2 bases; nucleotides outside the gene matches: 4. CDR1 is SGHTA and CDR2 is FQGNSA in the germline V gene. Here the CDR3 reads CASSAGLAGNTGELFF. The CDR3 nucleotides read TGTGCCAGCAGCGCCGGACTAGCGGGTAACACCGGGGAGCTGTTTTTT.

This clone was counted once. V is TRBV5-1 and J is TRBJ2-7, with TRBD1 as a possible D gene (5 bases). The germline V gene has CDR1 SGHRS and CDR2 YFSETQ. This CDR3 has 16 residues. Deletions cut 0 bases from V and 7 bases from J, with 20 bases between. The CDR3 loop reads CASSLEQQGIGGEQYF. CDR3 nucleotides: TGCGCCAGCAGCTTGGAACAGCAGGGAATTGGTGGTGAGCAGTACTTC.

The chain is built from TRBV9 and TRBJ1-3; 8 positions agree with TRBD1. J gave up 0 bases and V 4 bases, and 12 bases lay outside the gene matches. Germline V gives CDR1 SGDLS, CDR2 YYNGEE. The CDR3 is made up of 18 amino acids. Written as DNA, the CDR3 is TGTGCCAGCAGCCCACATTACGGACAGGGAAGCTCTGGAAACACCATATATTTT. Protein sequence: CASSPHYGQGSSGNTIYF.

This chain uses TRBV27 with TRBJ2-7; no reliable D call. The length of the CDR3 is 14 residues. V dropped 2 bases and J dropped 2 bases, with 10 bases sitting between them. Germline-derived CDR1 and CDR2 are MNHEY and SMNVEV (reference sequence). CDR3: CASSLTPVAYEQYF. The CDR3 nucleotides are TGTGCCAGCAGTTTAACCCCGGTAGCCTACGAGCAGTACTTC.

This rearrangement joins TRBV5-6 to TRBJ2-7; 7 nucleotides match TRBD2. CDR3 size: 16 residues. Germline V gene data show CDR1 as SGHDT and CDR2 as YYEEEE. V shed 4 bases and J 0 bases; nucleotides not matched to a gene: 10. The CDR3 sequence: CASSMTAGPSSYEQYF. The DNA of the CDR3 is TGTGCCAGCAGCATGACAGCGGGACCCAGCTCCTACGAGCAGTACTTC.

The rearrangement links TRBV7-2 to TRBJ1-3; the D is unclear. This CDR3 comprises 13 residues. Per germline, CDR1 SGHTA and CDR2 FQGNSA. V dropped 1 base and J dropped 4 bases, with 5 bases sitting between them. CDR3: CASSLGLGNTIYF. The CDR3 DNA follows: TGTGCCAGCAGCTTAGGTTTAGGAAACACCATATATTTT.

The chain is built from TRBV9 and TRBJ2-7, with TRBD1 matching over 8 bases. The CDR3 runs 14 residues. CDR1 and CDR2 from the germline V gene are SGDLS and YYNGEE. Trimming removed 4 bases from V and 5 bases from J; junction bases left unmatched: 8. CDR3 loop: CASSSSGGQDEQYF. The CDR3 coding sequence is TGTGCCAGCAGCAGTTCAGGGGGCCAGGACGAGCAGTACTTC.

The rearrangement joins TRBV7-9 to TRBJ2-2; D is ambiguous. Per the germline V gene, CDR1 is SEHNR and CDR2 is FQNEAQ (reference sequence). This CDR3 contains 13 residues. The V end was cut by 5 bases, the J end by 0 bases, with 4 bases between. CDR3 protein: CASSPSNTGELFF. The CDR3 DNA reads as TGTGCCAGCAGCCCTTCGAACACCGGGGAGCTGTTTTTT.

This rearrangement joins TRBV10-2 to TRBJ2-2, with 8 bases lining up with TRBD1. V trimming: 3 bases; J trimming: 4 bases; junction bases outside the gene matches: 19. The CDR3 extends over 20 amino acids. CDR1 is WSHSY, CDR2 SAAADI, per germline. CDR3 in amino acids: CASSESAPRPGGASTGELFF. CDR3 DNA: TGCGCCAGCAGTGAATCGGCCCCCCGGCCAGGGGGCGCGAGCACCGGGGAGCTGTTTTTT.

This chain joins TRBV11-2 and TRBJ1-6; 9 bases match TRBD1. V lost 0 bases to trimming and J lost 2 bases; unmatched junction nucleotides: 8. Germline V CDR1 and CDR2: SGHAT, FQNNGV. CDR3 length equals 19 residues. The CDR3 nucleotides are TGTGCCAGCAGCTTAGAGGGGTGGACAGGGGAAACCTATAATTCACCCCTCCACTTT. The encoded protein is CASSLEGWTGETYNSPLHF.

This rearrangement joins TRBV2 to TRBJ1-2, with 8 bases matching TRBD1. The CDR3 sequence is 14 residues long. CDR1 is SNHLY and CDR2 is FYNNEI in the germline V gene. The V gene end was trimmed by 4 bases and the J gene end by 3 bases; junction bases not matched to a gene: 4. CDR3 loop: CASSGADRDYGYTF. CDR3 in DNA: TGTGCCAGCAGTGGGGCGGACAGGGACTATGGCTACACCTTC.

J is TRBJ2-1 and V is TRBV7-9, with 9 bases that match TRBD2. Germline CDR1 and CDR2: SEHNR and FQNEAQ (reference sequence). J gave up 1 base and V 0 bases, and 7 bases lay outside the gene matches. The CDR3 is 18 amino acids. The CDR3 nucleotides are TGTGCCAGCAGCTTAGCGCTCCTGACTAGCGGATCCTACAATGAGCAGTTCTTC. Protein product: CASSLALLTSGSYNEQFF.

The chain couples TRBV5-1 to TRBJ2-7, with 8 bases matching TRBD1. J was trimmed by 2 bases and V by 5 bases; bases with no gene match: 6. The germline CDR1 and CDR2 sequences are SGHRS and YFSETQ. The length of the CDR3 is 14 residues. The CDR3 is CASRGQAPTYEQYF. Here the CDR3 DNA reads TGCGCCAGCAGGGGACAGGCACCGACCTACGAGCAGTACTTC.

This clone was recorded a few times. The chain recombines TRBV7-8 with TRBJ2-2; 7 bases fit TRBD1. This CDR3 comprises 16 residues. V was clipped by 4 bases and J by 0 bases; unmatched bases: 5. The germline V gene has CDR1 SGHVS and CDR2 FQNEAQ. CDR3 DNA: TGTGCCAGCAGCTCTTTAGGGGGCCCGAACACCGGGGAGCTGTTTTTT. Translation gives CASSSLGGPNTGELFF.

The chain uses TRBV7-2 and TRBJ2-1, with 8 bases fitting TRBD2. Looked up from germline, CDR1 is SGHTA and CDR2 is FQGNSA. The junction had 11 bases not matched to a gene; V was cut back by 2 bases and J by 2 bases. The CDR3 spans 18 residues. This CDR3 reads CASSLLALSGGAYNEQFF. The CDR3 DNA follows: TGTGCCAGCAGCTTACTAGCTTTATCGGGGGGGGCCTACAATGAGCAGTTCTTC.

The gene calls are TRBV7-6 and TRBJ1-5; 9 bases map to TRBD1. In germline, CDR1 is SGHVS, CDR2 FNYEAQ. V lost 5 bases and J lost 5; bases outside the gene matches: 7. This CDR3 contains 15 residues. CDR3 sequence reads: CASSADRGADQPQHF. The CDR3 nucleotides read TGTGCCAGCAGCGCCGACAGGGGGGCGGATCAGCCCCAGCATTTT.

This chain connects TRBV18 to TRBJ2-7; 8 bases are shared with TRBD1. The germline V gene has CDR1 KGHSH and CDR2 LQKENI. The V and J ends lost 1 base and 3 bases, in that order; junction bases with no gene match: 11. This CDR3 has 17 residues. The DNA for the CDR3 is TGTGCCAGCTCACCACGGACAGGGAGTTCAGGGGTCTACGAGCAGTACTTC. This gives the protein CASSPRTGSSGVYEQYF.

The sample holds one count of this clone. The chain's CDR3 is CASSSGANYGYTF. CDR3 bases: TGTGCCAGCAGTTCGGGAGCTAACTATGGCTACACCTTC. J is TRBJ1-2 and V is TRBV12-3 or TRBV12-4, with unresolved D. This CDR3 region has 13 residues. Trimming cost V 4 bases and J 0 bases, with 6 bases left between them.

This chain uses TRBV29-1 with TRBJ2-3, with TRBD2 matching 10 bases. The CDR3 runs 14 residues. The V gene's germline CDR1 is SQVTM and CDR2 ANQGSEA. V was clipped by 6 bases and J by 2 bases; unmatched bases: 5. DNA of the CDR3: TGCAGCGTACGACTAGCGGGTTTCACAGATACGCAGTATTTT. Translated, it gives CSVRLAGFTDTQYF.

A single count supports this clone. Germline and junction disagree at one end, which may indicate a read error. V is TRBV7-7 and J is TRBJ2-3; 7 bases line up with TRBD1. The CDR3 contains 14 residues. The germline gives CDR1 SSHAT, CDR2 FNYEAQ (reference sequence). The DNA for the CDR3 is TGTGCTAGCAGCCTTGGGACAGGCACAGATACGCAGTATTTT. The encoded protein is CASSLGTGTDTQYF.

The chain couples TRBV19 to TRBJ2-5, with D possibly TRBD2 on 6 matching bases. The germline V and J ends were trimmed by 5 bases and 5 bases, with 18 bases remaining between them. This CDR3 is 15 amino acids long. The germline CDR1 and CDR2 sequences are LNHDA and SQIVND (reference sequence). CDR3 loop: CASSSSGPEGETQYF. In nucleotides, the CDR3 is TGTGCCAGTAGTTCCTCGGGCCCGGAGGGCGAGACCCAGTACTTC.

V is TRBV25-1 and J is TRBJ1-3; D is undetermined. CDR3 size: 14 residues. The ends were cut back, 2 bases at V and 1 base at J, with 6 bases in the middle. Germline V gives CDR1 MGHDK, CDR2 SYGVNS. The CDR3 loop reads CASSEEVSGNTIYF. CDR3 DNA: TGTGCCAGCAGTGAAGAGGTTTCTGGAAACACCATATATTTT.

This chain uses TRBV5-4 with TRBJ2-5; 13 bases are a match to TRBD2. The germline V gene has CDR1 SGHNT and CDR2 YYREEE (reference sequence). The CDR3 runs to 16 residues. Trimming cost V 0 bases and J 1 base; bases outside gene matches: 0. As DNA, the CDR3 is TGTGCCAGCAGCTTGGGACTAGCGGGGGGCCAAGAGACCCAGTACTTC. As protein: CASSLGLAGGQETQYF.

This rearrangement joins TRBV28 to TRBJ1-5, with TRBD1 as a possible D gene (6 bases). The CDR3 is made up of 15 amino acids. Germline V CDR1 and CDR2: MDHEN, SYDVKM. The V and J ends lost 0 bases and 7 bases respectively, with 13 bases between them. The DNA of the CDR3 is TGTGCCAGCAGTTTATGCATCAGGGGATGCCAGCCCCAGCATTTT. As protein: CASSLCIRGCQPQHF.

The rearrangement uses TRBV3-1 (or the pseudogene TRBV3-2) and TRBJ2-2; 15 nucleotides line up with TRBD2. CDR1 and CDR2 from the germline V gene are LGHDT and YNNKEL (reference sequence). The J segment lost 7 bases and the V segment lost 5 bases, leaving 8 bases of the junction unmatched. The CDR3 is made up of 17 amino acids. In nucleotides, the CDR3 is TGTGCCAGCAGCAAAGGGACTAGCGGGAGGAGAGGCGGGGAGCTGTTTTTT. It specifies CASSKGTSGRRGGELFF.

This chain connects TRBV19 to TRBJ1-3; the D is unclear. Between the trimmed V and J ends, which lost 3 bases and 0 bases, there was a span of 6 bases. The CDR3 runs 14 residues. Germline CDR1 reads LNHDA; CDR2 reads SQIVND (reference sequence). DNA for the CDR3: TGTGCCAGTAGTATTGAGAGCTCTGGAAACACCATATATTTT. Protein product: CASSIESSGNTIYF.

The rearrangement uses TRBV11-3 and TRBJ2-2; 8 bases line up with TRBD1. Germline V lookup: CDR1 SGHNT, CDR2 YENEEA. Unmatched junction bases numbered 18, after V lost 2 bases and J lost 4 bases. The CDR3 spans 20 residues. CDR3 sequence reads: CASSLTSISPGQDLTGELFF. Here the CDR3 DNA reads TGTGCCAGCAGCTTAACGAGTATCTCTCCGGGACAGGACCTCACCGGGGAGCTGTTTTTT.

V gene TRBV6-5 combines with J gene TRBJ1-2; 7 bases line up with TRBD1. CDR1 is MNHEY and CDR2 is SVGAGI in the germline V gene. The CDR3 totals 14 residues. The junction had 8 bases not matched to a gene; V was cut back by 6 bases and J by 4 bases. Written as DNA, the CDR3 is TGTGCCAGCAGGCAGGGGGAATCGGCCTATGGCTACACCTTC. It yields the protein CASRQGESAYGYTF.

The rearrangement uses TRBV5-6 and TRBJ1-1; 7 nucleotides line up with TRBD1. The V and J ends lost 1 base and 8 bases, in that order; junction bases with no gene match: 11. The CDR3 is made up of 15 amino acids. CDR1 and CDR2 from the germline V gene are SGHDT and YYEEEE. Written as DNA, the CDR3 is TGTGCCAGCAGCTTGAAGGGGGCTTTGGCTAAAGAAGCTTTCTTT. As protein: CASSLKGALAKEAFF.

The CDR3 sequence is CASISTGGRYEQYF. CDR3 sequence (DNA): TGTGCCAGCATTTCGACAGGGGGCCGCTACGAGCAGTACTTC. This chain uses TRBV6-5 with TRBJ2-7; 10 bases are a match to TRBD1. From germline, CDR1 is MNHEY and CDR2 SVGAGI. V dropped 7 bases and J dropped 3; count of bases not matched to a gene: 6. The CDR3 length is 14 residues.

The chain is built from TRBV11-2 and TRBJ1-5; D is uncertain. V was trimmed by 1 base and J by 5 bases, leaving 12 bases between them. From germline, CDR1 is SGHAT and CDR2 FQNNGV. This CDR3 has 15 residues. The CDR3 region has the DNA TGTGCCAGCAGCTTAGGGGCAGAACTGGATCAGCCCCAGCATTTT. Translated: CASSLGAELDQPQHF.

With respect to this clone: With a much larger clone just one base away, this may be a read error. The chain has TRBV11-2 and TRBJ1-1; D not certain. Per germline, CDR1 SGHAT and CDR2 FQNNGV. The CDR3 consists of 13 residues. The V end was cut by 3 bases, the J end by 2 bases, with 7 bases between. CDR3 DNA sequence: TGTGCCAGCAGCTTGGGCGCTAACACTGAAGCTTTCTTT. This translates into CASSLGANTEAFF.